Presented here are 7 T cell receptor beta chains from one specimen sequenced in a study of shared clonotypes between healthy human individuals. Profiling relied on immunoSEQ multiplex PCR, and the TCRdb table lists in-frame clones only, not all of them. The sample holds a few hundred thousand clones, around 77% seen once. Sequenced sample: PBMCs. Receptor source: a woman aged 35 to 49 in good health. Some clones in this sample may be carry-over from other donors' samples.

The chain recombines TRBV19 with TRBJ1-2, with unresolved D. Germline CDR1 and CDR2: LNHDA and SQIVND (reference sequence). The CDR3 sequence is 11 residues long. The V end was cut by 5 bases, the J end by 3 bases, with 4 bases between. The CDR3 loop is CASSRDYGYTF. CDR3 nucleotides: TGTGCCAGTAGTCGAGACTATGGCTACACCTTC.

This sequence joins TRBV28 and TRBJ1-2; weak D call: TRBD1 (5 bases). Trimming removed 0 bases from V and 4 bases from J, with 15 bases in between. This CDR3 region has 16 residues. Germline assignment: CDR1 MDHEN and CDR2 SYDVKM. DNA of the CDR3: TGTGCCAGCAGTTTATGGGGCAGGGCCGCGGGCTATGGCTACACCTTC. Its translation: CASSLWGRAAGYGYTF.

CDR3 DNA: TGTGCCAGCAGCGTAGGCGGACCAGGGGCGGGGACCCAGTACTTC. This encodes CASSVGGPGAGTQYF. V is TRBV9 and J is TRBJ2-5; TRBD1 is a possible D gene (6 bases). The CDR3 is 15 amino acids. Trimming took off 0 bases at V and 7 bases at J, with 16 bases between the two ends. Germline V lookup: CDR1 SGDLS, CDR2 YYNGEE.

The J gene is TRBJ2-1, the V gene TRBV19; TRBD2 agrees at 10 bases. Germline values: CDR1 LNHDA, CDR2 SQIVND (reference sequence). V was clipped by 1 base and J by 6 bases; unmatched bases: 0. The CDR3 is made up of 14 amino acids. The CDR3 sequence is CASSIGTSGNEQFF. The CDR3 DNA follows: TGTGCCAGTAGTATAGGGACTAGCGGCAATGAGCAGTTCTTC.

This clone was seen a single time. The V call is TRBV7-3, the J call TRBJ1-3, with 9 positions matching TRBD1. Germline CDR1 reads SGHTA; CDR2 reads FQGTGA. With 4 bases clipped from V and 4 bases from J, the junction kept 5 bases outside the gene matches. CDR3 length: 15 amino acids. In DNA form, the CDR3 reads TGTGCCAGCAGCTCCACAGGGGGCTGGGGAAACACCATATATTTT. It specifies CASSSTGGWGNTIYF.

The J gene is TRBJ2-1, the V gene TRBV7-8; 10 bases are shared with TRBD2. V lost 5 bases to trimming and J lost 1 base; unmatched junction nucleotides: 8. Germline V gives CDR1 SGHVS, CDR2 FQNEAQ. The CDR3 loop spans 17 amino acids. The CDR3 nucleotides are TGTGCCAGCAGCCACGGACTAGCGGTTCAATCCTACAATGAGCAGTTCTTC. It is translated as CASSHGLAVQSYNEQFF.

About this clone itself: A far bigger clonotype differs at one base, so this is likely a read error. V and J are TRBV18 and TRBJ2-5, with a tentative D call TRBD1 (5 bases). Germline V gives CDR1 KGHSH, CDR2 LQKENI. CDR3 size: 11 residues. CDR3 in DNA: TGTGCCGGCTCACCAGGGGAGACCCAGTACTTC. Its protein product is CAGSPGETQYF.